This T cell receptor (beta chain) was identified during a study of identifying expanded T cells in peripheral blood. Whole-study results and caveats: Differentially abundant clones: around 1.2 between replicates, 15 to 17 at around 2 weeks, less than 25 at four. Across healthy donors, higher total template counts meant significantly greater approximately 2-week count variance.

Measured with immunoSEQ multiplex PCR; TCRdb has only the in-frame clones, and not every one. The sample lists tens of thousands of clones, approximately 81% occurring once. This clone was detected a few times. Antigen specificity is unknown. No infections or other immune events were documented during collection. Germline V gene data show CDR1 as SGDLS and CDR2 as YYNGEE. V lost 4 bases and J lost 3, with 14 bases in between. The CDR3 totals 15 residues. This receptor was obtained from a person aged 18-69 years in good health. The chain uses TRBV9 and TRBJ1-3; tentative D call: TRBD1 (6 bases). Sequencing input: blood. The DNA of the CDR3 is TGTGCCAGCAGCCCCGGGGACAACCGTGGAAACACCATATATTTT. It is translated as CASSPGDNRGNTIYF.